The 26 T cell receptor beta chains presented below share a single source sample, sequenced in a study of post-analysis software for immune sequencing data (dated by TCRdb to between 2014 and 2016). General conclusions and limits of the study: Patients showed significantly higher frequencies than controls for about five TRBV segments, among them TRBV5-6, TRBV5-1 and TRBV20-1.

Their cognate antigens are unknown. To prepare the library, PCR was applied. The sequencer listed for this sample is Illumina HiSeq 2500. Unique molecular identifiers were incorporated into TCR beta cDNA libraries to reduce PCR and sequencing biases. The public sequencing data were trimmed at Q25 with fastp and processed into clonotypes with MiXCR by TCRdb, which kept only in-frame beta chains. Each entry is one CDR3 protein sequence, shown with its most common DNA and genes. This sample lists about 400,000 distinct CDR3 sequences; approximately 38% were detected once. The ten largest clones take up 10% to 15% of the sample. The sample taken for sequencing was blood. The receptors shown here come from a girl aged 10 to 17 with multiple sclerosis.

The chain recombines TRBV6-5 with TRBJ2-7; 8 nucleotides line up with TRBD2. The V gene end was trimmed by 3 bases and the J gene end by 0 bases; junction bases not matched to a gene: 4. CDR1 MNHEY and CDR2 SVGAGI come from the germline V gene. The CDR3 consists of 15 residues. The CDR3 bases are TGTGCCAGCAGTTATAGCGGGGCTAGCTCCTACGAGCAGTACTTC. Translating gives CASSYSGASSYEQYF.

In this sample, this clonotype turned up a few times. The chain has TRBV7-9 and TRBJ2-1; unclear D gene. The CDR3 length is 13 residues. Trimming pared 7 bases from V and 3 bases from J, leaving 10 bases between. Germline assignment: CDR1 SEHNR and CDR2 FQNEAQ (reference sequence). The CDR3 bases are TGTGCCAGCAACTCGGCCAGCTACAATGAGCAGTTCTTC. Its translation is CASNSASYNEQFF.

The sample holds many counts of this clonotype. The V gene is TRBV20-1, the J gene TRBJ2-7, with D perhaps matching TRBD1 or TRBD2 (5 bases each). This CDR3 is built from 12 residues. Trimming took 6 bases from V and 0 from J, leaving 9 bases between them. Germline assignment: CDR1 DFQATT and CDR2 SNEGSKA (reference sequence). CDR3 nucleotide sequence: TGCAGTGCCAGGGAGTACTCCTACGAGCAGTACTTC. This gives the protein CSAREYSYEQYF.

V and J are TRBV6-2 or TRBV6-3 and TRBJ1-2; D ambiguous. CDR3 length equals 14 residues. The germline V gene has CDR1 MNHEY and CDR2 SVGEGT. With 5 bases removed from V and 3 bases from J, the gap between germline ends came to 13 bases. The CDR3 region is CASSTRGRDYGYTF. CDR3 DNA sequence: TGTGCCAGCAGTACCCGCGGTCGAGACTATGGCTACACCTTC.

Only a few counts were recorded for this clonotype. The chain recombines TRBV5-1 with TRBJ1-1; D gene unclear. The CDR3 spans 11 residues. Germline assignment: CDR1 SGHRS and CDR2 YFSETQ. Trimming pared 7 bases from V and 4 bases from J, leaving 8 bases between. Here the CDR3 reads CASGEGTEAFF. In nucleotides, the CDR3 is TGCGCCAGCGGCGAGGGCACTGAAGCTTTCTTT.

The chain is built from TRBV30 and TRBJ2-7; TRBD1 matches at 9 bases. Germline trimming cut 1 base from V and 5 bases from J; bases unmatched to any gene: 3. Germline loops: CDR1 GTSNPN, CDR2 SVGIG (reference sequence). This CDR3 is 13 amino acids long. The CDR3 region has the DNA TGTGCCTGGAGTGGGACAGGGGAGGACGAGCAGTACTTC. Its translation is CAWSGTGEDEQYF. The entire variable domain, with the rest obtained from reference TRBV30 and TRBJ2-7, is as follows: SQTIHQWPATLVQPVGSPLSLECTVEGTSNPNLYWYRQAAGRGLQLLFYSVGIGQISSEVPQNLSASRPQDRQFILSSKKLLLSDSGFYLCAWSGTGEDEQYFGPGTRLTVT.

This clonotype was picked up a small number of times. J is TRBJ2-1 and V is TRBV20-1; TRBD2 matches 8 bases. Gene TRBJ2-7 matches the end of the DNA better, so the J call may be wrong. From germline, CDR1 is DFQATT and CDR2 SNEGSKA (reference sequence). This CDR3 comprises 17 residues. CDR3 bases: TGCAGTGCTAGAGGGCGGGGGGCAATCAGCTCCTACAATGAGCAGTACTTC. This codes for CSARGRGAISSYNEQYF.

The V and J genes are TRBV7-9 and TRBJ2-3, with TRBD2 matching 8 bases. From germline, CDR1 is SEHNR and CDR2 FQNEAQ (reference sequence). This CDR3 spans 15 amino acids. The trim removed 5 bases at V and 5 bases at J, leaving 9 bases unmatched. The CDR3 DNA reads as TGTGCCAGCAGCCCGCGGGGGGTCCAGGGAGATACGCAGTATTTT. Translating it yields CASSPRGVQGDTQYF.

This chain uses TRBV28 with TRBJ2-3, with 9 positions matching TRBD2. The CDR3 sequence is 16 residues long. CDR1 and CDR2 (germline): MDHEN, SYDVKM. V was pared by 7 bases and J by 8 bases, with 16 bases of the junction left unmatched. CDR3 amino acids: CASMAGGARGPGTQYF. In DNA, the CDR3 is TGTGCCAGCATGGCGGGGGGGGCGAGGGGTCCAGGTACGCAGTATTTT.

This clonotype was seen more than once but under ten times. This rearrangement joins TRBV7-9 to TRBJ2-7, with 8 bases lining up with TRBD2. V lost 5 bases and J lost 3; bases outside the gene matches: 9. The germline V gene encodes CDR1 SEHNR and CDR2 FQNEAQ (reference sequence). This CDR3 is 15 amino acids long. CDR3 loop: CASSRIIGGDYEQYF. The DNA of the CDR3 is TGTGCCAGCAGCCGCATCATCGGGGGGGACTACGAGCAGTACTTC. Full variable domain (outside the CDR3, taken from reference TRBV7-9 and TRBJ2-7): DTGVSQNPRHKITKRGQNVTFRCDPISEHNRLYWYRQTLGQGPEFLTYFQNEAQLEKSRLLSDRFSAERPKGSFSTLEIQRTEQGDSAMYLCASSRIIGGDYEQYFGPGTRLTVT.

The V and J genes are TRBV6-6 and TRBJ1-4, with D tentatively TRBD1 (6 bases). The germline V gene has CDR1 MNHNY and CDR2 SVGAGI (reference sequence). The CDR3 has 14 amino acids. Deletions cut 2 bases from V and 2 bases from J, with 6 bases between. The CDR3 sequence is CASSYGGTNEKLFF. CDR3 DNA sequence: TGTGCCAGCAGTTACGGGGGCACTAATGAAAAACTGTTTTTT.

This clonotype was seen a few times. The chain carries TRBV12-3 or TRBV12-4 and TRBJ2-1; 11 bases align to TRBD2. The CDR3 runs to 16 residues. Losses at the gene ends were 6 bases for V and 2 bases for J; bases not matched to a gene: 6. This CDR3 reads CASSGLAGTTYNEQFF. In DNA, the CDR3 is TGTGCCAGCAGCGGACTAGCGGGTACCACCTACAATGAGCAGTTCTTC.

V and J are TRBV27 and TRBJ2-5; the match to TRBD2 covers 12 bases. The germline V gene encodes CDR1 MNHEY and CDR2 SMNVEV (reference sequence). V was clipped by 5 bases and J by 4 bases; unmatched bases: 20. The CDR3 has 20 amino acids. Here the CDR3 DNA reads TGTGCCAGCAGTCCCGACAAAGACGGGCCCCTAGCGGGGGGGCTAGAGACCCAGTACTTC. This gives the protein CASSPDKDGPLAGGLETQYF.

This clonotype was seen only once. The J gene is TRBJ2-4, the V gene TRBV6-5; D is unresolved. TRBJ2-7 matches the DNA end more closely, so the J call is doubtful. CDR1 and CDR2 from the germline V gene are MNHEY and SVGAGI. The CDR3 extends over 14 amino acids. In DNA, the CDR3 is TGTGCCAGCAGCATAAGCAGCTCATGCGACGAGCAGTACTTC. It yields the protein CASSISSSCDEQYF.

This clonotype has only a few counts. This chain uses TRBV7-2 with TRBJ2-7, with D uncertain. CDR1 is SGHTA and CDR2 is FQGNSA in the germline V gene. Trimming removed 1 base from V and 6 bases from J, with 16 bases in between. The CDR3 runs to 15 residues. CDR3 amino acids: CASSLGHLKWSEQYF. CDR3 nucleotides: TGTGCCAGCAGCTTAGGACATCTCAAATGGAGCGAGCAGTACTTC.

The chain has TRBV3-1 and TRBJ2-4, with 8 bases lining up with TRBD1. The J segment lost 6 bases and the V segment lost 4 bases, leaving 5 bases of the junction unmatched. The CDR3 totals 14 residues. Germline V gives CDR1 LGHDT, CDR2 YNNKEL (reference sequence). The CDR3 region is CASSPRTGLNIQYF. As DNA, the CDR3 is TGTGCCAGCAGCCCCCGGACAGGGTTAAACATTCAGTACTTC.

The chain combines TRBV20-1 with TRBJ2-7; possibly TRBD1 for D (5 bases). The CDR3 spans 14 residues. V was trimmed by 6 bases and J by 5 bases, leaving 20 bases between them. From germline, CDR1 is DFQATT and CDR2 SNEGSKA (reference sequence). In DNA form, the CDR3 reads TGCAGTGCCATACGTCGGCAGGGTGGGAACGAGCAGTACTTC. This translates into CSAIRRQGGNEQYF.

The sample holds a few counts of this clonotype. This chain links TRBV20-1 with TRBJ2-7, with no clear D. Per the germline V gene, CDR1 is DFQATT and CDR2 is SNEGSKA (reference sequence). The CDR3 is made up of 15 amino acids. V was pared by 0 bases and J by 0 bases, with 12 bases between. This chain's CDR3 is CSARDGRTISYEQYF. The CDR3 coding sequence is TGCAGTGCTAGAGATGGAAGGACGATCTCCTACGAGCAGTACTTC.

The chain uses TRBV10-3 and TRBJ2-1; D is unclear. From germline, CDR1 is ENHRY and CDR2 SYGVKD. The CDR3 sequence is 14 residues long. The V gene lost 1 base and the J gene lost 6 bases, with 10 bases spanning the gap. The CDR3, as DNA: TGTGCCATCAGTGAGTGGACGGAGAGCAATGAGCAGTTCTTC. It is translated as CAISEWTESNEQFF.

The chain is built from TRBV5-1 and TRBJ2-7, with 7 bases fitting TRBD1. V lost 1 base, J lost 3 bases, and 19 bases stayed unmatched. The CDR3 totals 19 residues. CDR1 is SGHRS, CDR2 YFSETQ, per germline. The CDR3 bases are TGCGCCAGCAGCTTGTTTCCCCCCGACAGAGCGACAGGGTACTACGAGCAGTACTTC. As protein: CASSLFPPDRATGYYEQYF.

This rearrangement joins TRBV2 to TRBJ1-1; no firm D call. Germline V CDR1 and CDR2: SNHLY, FYNNEI. The CDR3 extends over 12 amino acids. Trimming stripped 6 bases from V and 0 bases from J, with 5 bases between. This CDR3 reads CASRRMNTEAFF. As DNA, the CDR3 is TGTGCCAGCAGGAGGATGAACACTGAAGCTTTCTTT.

In its sample, this clonotype was seen a few times. The chain combines TRBV20-1 with TRBJ2-5; D is ambiguous. The CDR3 loop spans 12 amino acids. The V gene's germline CDR1 is DFQATT and CDR2 SNEGSKA (reference sequence). V lost 3 bases, J lost 3 bases, and 8 bases lay in between. CDR3 amino acids: CSASVSEETQYF. Written as DNA, the CDR3 is TGCAGTGCTAGCGTGTCAGAAGAGACCCAGTACTTC.

The chain recombines TRBV7-3 with TRBJ2-5; 9 bases line up with TRBD1. The CDR3 is 14 residues long. Germline V gives CDR1 SGHTA, CDR2 FQGTGA. The V and J ends lost 1 base and 4 bases, in that order; junction bases with no gene match: 1. CDR3 bases: TGTGCCAGCAGCTTAATGGACAGGGGAGAGACCCAGTACTTC. Translation: CASSLMDRGETQYF.

V is TRBV29-1 and J is TRBJ1-2; D is perhaps TRBD1 (5 bases). The CDR3 has 11 amino acids. The germline CDR1 and CDR2 sequences are SQVTM and ANQGSEA. Between the trimmed V and J ends, which lost 6 bases and 6 bases, there was a span of 11 bases. The CDR3 DNA reads TGCAGCGTGTTCAGGGCGGATGGCTACACCTTC. It specifies CSVFRADGYTF.

This clonotype was seen a handful of times. The CDR3 loop reads CASSYIKGDEQYF. Written as DNA, the CDR3 is TGTGCCAGCAGTTACATCAAAGGGGACGAGCAGTACTTC. The V call is TRBV6-6, the J call TRBJ2-7, with D perhaps TRBD1 (5 bases). The CDR3 runs to 13 residues. V dropped 2 bases and J dropped 5 bases, with 10 bases sitting between them. Germline loops: CDR1 MNHNY, CDR2 SVGAGI (reference sequence).

CDR3 DNA: TGCAGTGCTAGAGCCTACAGGGGAGAGGGCAAAAACATTCAGTACTTC. This codes for CSARAYRGEGKNIQYF. V usage is TRBV20-1 and J usage is TRBJ2-4; 7 bases are shared with TRBD1. The V and J ends lost 1 base and 3 bases, in that order; junction bases with no gene match: 9. Germline assignment: CDR1 DFQATT and CDR2 SNEGSKA (reference sequence). The length of the CDR3 is 16 residues.